A single sample is the source of the 13 T cell receptor beta chains below, sequenced in a study of technical replicates of blood from several donors. TCRdb keeps only in-frame clones here, not all; method: immunoSEQ multiplex PCR. The sample shows tens of thousands of clones, around 92% of them seen only once. The sequencing sample was made of T cells isolated from PBMCs. These receptors came from a human donor in good health.

This rearrangement joins TRBV9 to TRBJ1-1; D unclear. Trimming removed 6 bases at V and 0 bases at J, with 12 bases between. CDR1 is SGDLS, CDR2 YYNGEE, per germline. CDR3 length equals 14 residues. The chain's CDR3 is CASTKTTMNTEAFF. The CDR3 coding sequence is TGTGCCAGCACCAAGACAACCATGAACACTGAAGCTTTCTTT. Using reference TRBV9 and TRBJ1-1 for the parts outside the CDR3, the full variable domain is DSGVTQTPKHLITATGQRVTLRCSPRSGDLSVYWYQQSLDQGLQFLIQYYNGEERAKGNILERFSAQQFPDLHSELNLSSLELGDSALYFCASTKTTMNTEAFFGQGTRLTVV.

The chain has TRBV11-2 and TRBJ2-3; 11 positions match TRBD2. There are 15 residues in the CDR3. Germline V CDR1 and CDR2: SGHAT, FQNNGV. Trimming cost V 5 bases and J 6 bases; bases outside gene matches: 7. In nucleotides, the CDR3 is TGTGCCAGCAGCCGCCTAGCGGGAGGACTGGATACGCAGTATTTT. It translates to CASSRLAGGLDTQYF.

This chain links TRBV6-5 with TRBJ1-5, with unresolved D. Germline V gives CDR1 MNHEY, CDR2 SVGAGI. V gave up 0 bases and J gave up 4 bases, with 10 bases separating them. The CDR3 has 15 amino acids. Written as DNA, the CDR3 is TGTGCCAGCAGTTACTCGATTTACAATAATCAGCCCCAGCATTTT. Amino acid sequence: CASSYSIYNNQPQHF.

This chain links TRBV6-5 with TRBJ1-1; D possibly corresponds to TRBD1 (6 bases). Trimming shortened V by 2 bases and J by 3 bases, and 16 bases separated the two germline ends. The CDR3 extends over 16 amino acids. Germline V gives CDR1 MNHEY, CDR2 SVGAGI. The CDR3 reads CASSYDLQGFYTEAFF. The CDR3 DNA is TGTGCCAGCAGTTACGACTTACAGGGTTTCTACACTGAAGCTTTCTTT.

The chain is built from TRBV19 and TRBJ2-2; tentatively, D is TRBD2 (5 bases). Germline V lookup: CDR1 LNHDA, CDR2 SQIVND (reference sequence). Trimming took off 3 bases at V and 1 base at J, with 6 bases between the two ends. There are 14 residues in the CDR3. The CDR3 coding sequence is TGTGCCAGTAGTATTAGCGTGAACACCGGGGAGCTGTTTTTT. Translating it yields CASSISVNTGELFF.

The chain joins TRBV9 to TRBJ1-2, with 8 bases aligning to TRBD1. V shed 3 bases, J shed 4 bases, and the junction held 5 bases outside the gene matches. Germline values: CDR1 SGDLS, CDR2 YYNGEE. The CDR3 runs to 14 residues. The CDR3 DNA sequence: TGTGCCAGCAGCGGCGTCACAGGGGGCTATGGCTACACCTTC. Encoded protein: CASSGVTGGYGYTF.

The chain couples TRBV4-2 to TRBJ2-5, with 14 bases lining up with TRBD2. V trimming: 4 bases; J trimming: 3 bases; junction bases outside the gene matches: 4. There are 16 residues in the CDR3. Germline V lookup: CDR1 LGHNA, CDR2 YNFKEQ. The CDR3 sequence: CASSPEGLAGEETQYF. Written as DNA, the CDR3 is TGTGCCAGCAGCCCCGAGGGACTAGCGGGAGAAGAGACCCAGTACTTC.

In the case of this clone: A read error may account for a junction end that differs from germline. The J gene is TRBJ1-4, the V gene TRBV7-3; TRBD1 matches 9 bases. In germline, CDR1 is SGHTA, CDR2 FQGTGA. The length of the CDR3 is 15 residues. The CDR3 nucleotides read TGTGCCAGCAGCCTAACCGGGACAGGGTATGAAAAACTGTTTTTT. Translation gives CASSLTGTGYEKLFF.

This chain uses TRBV7-3 with TRBJ2-2, with TRBD1 matching 12 bases. CDR1 is SGHTA and CDR2 is FQGTGA in the germline V gene. V dropped 3 bases and J dropped 4; count of bases not matched to a gene: 9. The CDR3 sequence is 18 residues long. CDR3 in DNA: TGTGCCAGCAGCTTCTCCGGGACAGGGGGCCAGGGCACCGGGGAGCTGTTTTTT. Encoded protein: CASSFSGTGGQGTGELFF.

J is TRBJ2-7 and V is TRBV4-2; TRBD2 might be the D (6 bases). This CDR3 has 15 amino acids. Trimming pared 1 base from V and 2 bases from J, leaving 12 bases between. Germline V CDR1 and CDR2: LGHNA, YNFKEQ. The DNA of the CDR3 is TGTGCCAGCAGCCAAGGAATACGGGGGACCTACGAGCAGTACTTC. Protein product: CASSQGIRGTYEQYF.

The rearrangement uses TRBV6-5 and TRBJ1-1; D is possibly TRBD1 (5 bases). The germline gives CDR1 MNHEY, CDR2 SVGAGI. The CDR3 sequence is 13 residues long. V dropped 6 bases and J dropped 1 base, with 9 bases sitting between them. The chain's CDR3 is CASRDTGNTEAFF. Here the CDR3 DNA reads TGTGCCAGCAGGGATACAGGGAACACTGAAGCTTTCTTT.

This clone was counted a single time. This CDR3 reads CSVSQGATNEKLFF. CDR3 in DNA: TGCAGCGTTTCACAGGGAGCAACTAATGAAAAACTGTTTTTT. The chain uses TRBV29-1 and TRBJ1-4; possible D gene TRBD1, 6 bases. V was shortened by 5 bases and J by 0 bases, with 10 bases between the two germline ends. The CDR3 covers 14 residues. The germline V gene has CDR1 SQVTM and CDR2 ANQGSEA.

The chain uses TRBV7-9 and TRBJ2-5; no clear D gene. The CDR3 sequence is 12 residues long. CDR1 and CDR2 from the germline V gene are SEHNR and FQNEAQ (reference sequence). Trimming removed 1 base from V and 3 bases from J, with 3 bases in between. CDR3: CASSLVEETQYF. DNA for the CDR3: TGTGCCAGCAGCTTAGTAGAAGAGACCCAGTACTTC.